The rows below give T cell receptor beta chains drawn from one sample of a study of blood T cell repertoires in COVID-19. TCRdb's table, derived via immunoSEQ multiplex PCR, lists solely in-frame clones and lacks some. The sample contains just over 650,000 clones, 75% to 90% of which appear only once. The specimen was peripheral blood. The receptors come from a woman aged 18-35 years with acute or convalescent COVID-19. CDR3s include the opening cysteine and the closing phenylalanine or tryptophan. The D gene is left open where the match is weak. For some rows the clone size is stated as once, few or many, or as a class when expanded; others skip it.

J gene,D gene,V gene,clone size,CDR3 DNA,CDR3 protein
TRBJ2-2,.,TRBV9,.,TGTGCCAGCAGCTTTCGGGGAACCGGGGAGCTGTTTTTT,CASSFRGTGELFF
TRBJ1-1,.,TRBV10-3,.,TGTGCCATCAGTCCCGTATCCAAGGGAGCCACTGAAGCTTTCTTT,CAISPVSKGATEAFF
TRBJ1-6,.,TRBV4-1,.,TGCGCCAGCAGCCCAAGAGAGGTGGGGGCCGGTAATTCACCCCTCCACTTT,CASSPREVGAGNSPLHF
TRBJ2-5,TRBD2,TRBV7-2,.,TGTGCCAGCAGCCTCGGACTAGCGGGGCCTCCACTTAGGGAGACCCAGTACTTC,CASSLGLAGPPLRETQYF
TRBJ2-2,TRBD1,TRBV5-1,.,TGCGCCAGCAGCCAATGGACAGGGGACACCGGGGAGCTGTTTTTT,CASSQWTGDTGELFF
TRBJ2-1,TRBD2,TRBV5-5,.,TGTGCCAGCAGCTTTAGAACTAGCGGCTCCTACAATGAGCAGTTCTTC,CASSFRTSGSYNEQFF
TRBJ1-6,.,TRBV28,.,TGTGCCAGCAGCCATCGACCGGGGTCTGTGGGTAATTCACCCCTCCACTTT,CASSHRPGSVGNSPLHF
TRBJ1-1,.,TRBV7-3,.,TGTGCCAGCAGCTCACAGGTGAACACTGAAGCTTTCTTT,CASSSQVNTEAFF
TRBJ2-7,TRBD2,TRBV4-2,.,TGTGCCAGCAGCCAAGGAGCGGGGTTCTCCTACGAGCAGTACTTC,CASSQGAGFSYEQYF
TRBJ1-1,.,TRBV6-1,.,TGTGCCAGCAGTGAAGGGGCAGCGGGGGGCAGGGAAGCTTTCTTT,CASSEGAAGGREAFF
TRBJ1-4,.,TRBV4-1,.,TGCGCCAGCCGGAGTGTAGGCAGTAATGAAAAACTGTTTTTT,CASRSVGSNEKLFF
TRBJ2-3,.,TRBV18,.,TGTGCCAGCTCACGGGGAAGGGGGACCACAGATACGCAGTATTTT,CASSRGRGTTDTQYF
TRBJ2-3,TRBD1,TRBV3-1/TRBV3-2,.,TGTGCCAGCAGCCAAGACTTGACAGGGCCCAGGGGAGATACGCAGTATTTT,CASSQDLTGPRGDTQYF
TRBJ1-4,.,TRBV6-5,.,TGTGCCAGCACCCATAAGGCGGTCGAAAAACTGTTTTTT,CASTHKAVEKLFF
TRBJ2-3,TRBD2,TRBV5-1,.,TGCGCCAGCAGCCTCCAGCTAGCGGGGGGGCTGGGCACAGATACGCAGTATTTT,CASSLQLAGGLGTDTQYF
TRBJ1-2,.,TRBV30,.,TGTGCCTGGAGTGTCCTCGGACTGTCCTATGGCTACACCTTC,CAWSVLGLSYGYTF
TRBJ2-3,.,TRBV5-1,.,TGCGCCAGCAGCTTGACCTACGGGGGGCTTAGCACAGATACGCAGTATTTT,CASSLTYGGLSTDTQYF
TRBJ2-2,.,TRBV3-1/TRBV3-2,.,TGTGCCAGCAGCCCCTCCGCGAGCTGGGAGCTGTTTTTT,CASSPSASWELFF
TRBJ2-5,.,TRBV5-1,.,TGCGCCAGCAGCTCTCAGGGGTGGGAGACCCAGTACTTC,CASSSQGWETQYF
TRBJ2-7,TRBD1,TRBV27,once,TGTGCCAGCAGTACCTCTTCGACAGGGCCCTACGAGCAGTACTTC,CASSTSSTGPYEQYF
TRBJ1-6,.,TRBV10-2,.,TGCGCCAGCGCCAGCTCCTATAATTCACCCCTCCACTTT,CASASSYNSPLHF
TRBJ1-2,.,TRBV19,.,TGTGCCAGTAGTATGCTCCGACAGGCATTCTATGGCTACACCTTC,CASSMLRQAFYGYTF
TRBJ2-2,TRBD1,TRBV10-2,.,TGCGCCAGCAGTAGGGACAGGAACACCGGGGAGCTGTTTTTT,CASSRDRNTGELFF
TRBJ1-1,.,TRBV2,few,TGTGCCAGCAGTCCCGGACAGAGAACTGAAGCTTTCTTT,CASSPGQRTEAFF
TRBJ1-5,TRBD1,TRBV19,.,TGTGCCAGTAGCTCTACAGGGGGCCACAATCAGCCCCAGCATTTT,CASSSTGGHNQPQHF
TRBJ2-2,TRBD1,TRBV6-2/TRBV6-3,once,TGTGCCAGCAGTTCTCTCAACAGGGGGATCGCTAGCACCGGGGAGCTGTTTTTT,CASSSLNRGIASTGELFF
TRBJ1-1,TRBD1,TRBV7-8,.,TGTGCCAGCAGCTTAAGGGACAGGGAAGAAGCTTTCTTT,CASSLRDREEAFF
TRBJ1-2,TRBD1,TRBV2,.,TGTGCCAGCAGTGTTTCCCCCCCGGGACAGATTATAGTGAGGGGCTACACCTTC,CASSVSPPGQIIVRGYTF
TRBJ1-2,.,TRBV7-9,.,TGTGCCAGCAAGAAGAACGTGGGCCCCTATGGCTACACCTTC,CASKKNVGPYGYTF
TRBJ1-1,.,TRBV19,.,TGTGCCAGTAGTATTCAACCCTTAGGACAGACTGGATCTTTCTTT,CASSIQPLGQTGSFF
TRBJ2-4,TRBD1,TRBV4-1,.,TGCGCCAGCAGCCACCACGGGGGACAGGGAGACGCCAAAAACATTCAGTACTTC,CASSHHGGQGDAKNIQYF
TRBJ1-1,.,TRBV13,.,TGTGCCAGCAGCTTCCGGGGATGGACTGAAGCTTTCTTT,CASSFRGWTEAFF
TRBJ1-5,TRBD1,TRBV5-5,once,TGTGCCAGCAGCCCGTTCGCTGTATCGACAGGGCGAATCCAGCATTTT,CASSPFAVSTGRIQHF
TRBJ2-1,.,TRBV6-5,.,TGTGCCAGCAGGTTGGCACCGAACCGCTACAATGAGCAGTTCTTC,CASRLAPNRYNEQFF
TRBJ2-1,TRBD2,TRBV4-2,.,TGTGCCAGCAGCCCCTTCCTAGCGGGGGGGCCGCAGTTCTTC,CASSPFLAGGPQFF
TRBJ2-1,.,TRBV28,.,TGTGCCAGCAGCGAACGACGGTTGGCGGGGGCGAGAAATGAGCAGTTCTTC,CASSERRLAGARNEQFF
TRBJ2-2,.,TRBV6-1,.,TGTGCCAGCAGTGAAGCCCCCGGAGCGACCGGGGAGCTGTTTTTT,CASSEAPGATGELFF
TRBJ1-4,.,TRBV6-5,.,TGTGCCAGCAGTTACAAGGAGGGTAGCGAAAAACTGTTTTTT,CASSYKEGSEKLFF
TRBJ2-7,.,TRBV2,.,TGTGCCAGCAGCCCGGGGGAAGCCTACGAGCAGTACTTC,CASSPGEAYEQYF
TRBJ1-2,.,TRBV29-1,.,TGCAGCGCGACCCTACGGGGGTCTGGCTACACCTTC,CSATLRGSGYTF
TRBJ1-2,TRBD1,TRBV13,.,TGTGCCAGCAGCTCGCAGATACAGGGGGCATACTATGGCTACACCTTC,CASSSQIQGAYYGYTF